Presented here are 2 T cell receptor beta chains from one specimen sequenced in a study of breast tumors, draining lymph nodes, adjacent tissues. MiXCR, run by TCRdb on the multiplex PCR reads, gives a single entry per CDR3 protein. The profile shows more than 85,000 distinct CDR3 sequences, around 20% of them singletons. Breast cancer patients provided tissue from their axillary draining lymph nodes. The sequenced sample consisted of axillary lymph node tissue. Receptor source: a female donor with breast cancer. Some clones in this sample may be carry-over from other donors' samples.

This clonotype has only one observation. This likely comes from a read error, as the CDR3 has no conserved phenylalanine or tryptophan at its end. CDR3 nucleotides: TGTGCCAGCAGTCGGACAGGGGCAGAGACCCAGTACCTC. It is translated as CASSRTGAETQYL. The chain uses TRBV28 and TRBJ2-5; 9 nucleotides line up with TRBD1. The CDR3 has 13 amino acids. After removal of 5 bases from V and 4 bases from J, the junction contained 2 bases not matched to a gene. Per the germline V gene, CDR1 is MDHEN and CDR2 is SYDVKM.

The chain uses TRBV7-3 and TRBJ2-7; 8 bases map to TRBD2. Germline CDR1 and CDR2: SGHTA and FQGTGA. The CDR3 has 14 residues. V lost 5 bases to trimming and J lost 2 bases; unmatched junction nucleotides: 5. The CDR3 is CASSQDGGAYEQYF. CDR3 nucleotides: TGTGCCAGCAGCCAAGACGGGGGGGCCTACGAGCAGTACTTC. The full variable domain, rest sourced from reference TRBV7-3 and TRBJ2-7, is GAGVSQTPSNKVTEKGKYVELRCDPISGHTALYWYRQSLGQGPEFLIYFQGTGAADDSGLPNDRFFAVRPEGSVSTLKIQRTERGDSAVYLCASSQDGGAYEQYFGPGTRLTVT.